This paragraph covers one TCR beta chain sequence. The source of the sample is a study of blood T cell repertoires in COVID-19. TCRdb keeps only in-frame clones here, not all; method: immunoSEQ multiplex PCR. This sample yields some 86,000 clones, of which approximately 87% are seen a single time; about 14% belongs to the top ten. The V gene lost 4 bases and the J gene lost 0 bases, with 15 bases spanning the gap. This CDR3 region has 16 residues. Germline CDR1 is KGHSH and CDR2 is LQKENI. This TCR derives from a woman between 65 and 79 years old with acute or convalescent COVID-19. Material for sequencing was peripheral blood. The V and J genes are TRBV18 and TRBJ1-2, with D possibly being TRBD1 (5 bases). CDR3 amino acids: CASSLTGVPSNYGYTF. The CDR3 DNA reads TGTGCCAGCTCACTCACAGGAGTACCTTCTAACTATGGCTACACCTTC.